Here is one TCR beta chain with its context. Its target is not known. The sample originates from a study of cytomegalovirus exposure and HLA in healthy donors. Whole-study context: Inside one of the first data releases sat about 85 million unique TCRs taken from HLA-typed donors.

Germline loops: CDR1 SGDLS, CDR2 YYNGEE. V was pared by 1 base and J by 6 bases, with 9 bases between. CDR3 size: 13 residues. All donors participated as healthy donors of bone marrow. Overall study findings and caveats: The productive fraction for most TCR beta V segments was about 90% or about 30% in an earlier analysis. In vitro assays verified that three CMV-associated chains recognized CMV antigens specifically.

It was with 60 Vbeta and 13 Jbeta primers that the PCR ran. Method: immunoSEQ multiplex PCR; TCRdb's copy keeps in-frame clones and lacks some. The table has roughly 200,000 clones, about three quarters seen once. The J gene is TRBJ2-3, the V gene TRBV9; D unresolved. The sequenced material came from PBMCs. This clonotype was sampled from a woman aged 30 to 39 in good health and CMV-seropositive. CDR3 bases: TGTGCCAGCAGCGTAATGGTCGGGGATACGCAGTATTTT. Translating it yields CASSVMVGDTQYF.